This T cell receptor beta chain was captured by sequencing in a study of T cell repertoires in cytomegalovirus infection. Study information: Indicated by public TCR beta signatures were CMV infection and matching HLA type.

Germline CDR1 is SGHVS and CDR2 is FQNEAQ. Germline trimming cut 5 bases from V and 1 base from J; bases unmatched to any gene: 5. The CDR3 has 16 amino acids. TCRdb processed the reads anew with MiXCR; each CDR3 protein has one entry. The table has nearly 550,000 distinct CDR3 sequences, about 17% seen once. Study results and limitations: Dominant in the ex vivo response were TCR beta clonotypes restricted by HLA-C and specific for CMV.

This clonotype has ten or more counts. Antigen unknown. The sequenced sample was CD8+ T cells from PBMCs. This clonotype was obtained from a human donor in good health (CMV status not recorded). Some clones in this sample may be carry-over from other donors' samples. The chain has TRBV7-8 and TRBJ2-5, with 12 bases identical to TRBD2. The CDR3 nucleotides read TGTGCCAGCAGCCTCCGACTAGCGGGAGTCCAAGAGACCCAGTACTTC. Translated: CASSLRLAGVQETQYF.